The T cell receptor beta chain under discussion was sequenced for a study of neurological immune-mediated disorders. For the unsorted libraries, 2 million PBMCs stored at -80 C served as input. Per germline, CDR1 DFQATT and CDR2 SNEGSKA (reference sequence). This CDR3 has 12 residues. V was pared by 1 base and J by 8 bases, with 11 bases between. This clonotype was recorded at least ten times. Antigen: not known. Template-switch 5'RACE cDNA synthesis added a 10-nucleotide unique molecular identifier. TCRdb redid the calling of the 5' RACE reads with MiXCR, one entry per CDR3 protein. This sample has under 40,000 distinct CDR3 sequences, with roughly 7% found just once. Study results and caveats: None of the CDR3 amino acid sequences of expanded clones were shared across subjects, and this suggested private repertoires in all groups.

The sample consisted of PBMCs. The source of this sequence is a middle-aged woman in good health. The chain combines TRBV20-1 with TRBJ1-2, with D maybe TRBD1 (6 bases). The DNA for the CDR3 is TGCAGTGCTAGAGTGGCAGGGGAGGGCTACACCTTC. Amino acid sequence: CSARVAGEGYTF.